This TCR beta chain was observed in a study of cytomegalovirus exposure and HLA in healthy donors. Study details: It was reported in a later analysis that the 95 to 150 validation repertoires used the same platform as the approximately 650 first-cohort repertoires.

The donors were part of the roughly 120-subject validation cohort, which stood apart from the 666-subject first cohort. Method: immunoSEQ multiplex PCR; TCRdb's copy keeps in-frame clones and lacks some. The sample lists hundreds of thousands of clones, around 86% occurring once. This clone was counted a single time. Its specificity is unknown. The study, taken as a whole, reports: Cytomegalovirus association was assigned to 150 to 200 TCR beta chains. Testing in vitro showed a few CMV-associated chains specific for CMV antigens.

The germline V gene encodes CDR1 MNHNS and CDR2 SASEGT. Deletions cut 11 bases from V and 8 bases from J, with 18 bases between. The CDR3 is made up of 13 amino acids. Sequenced: PBMCs. The receptor was derived from a woman aged 25-40 years in good health and CMV-seropositive. J is TRBJ1-4 and V is TRBV6-1, with D possibly TRBD1 on 6 matching bases. CDR3 loop: CAGRKQGREKLFF. The DNA of the CDR3 is TGTGCCGGACGAAAACAGGGAAGGGAAAAACTGTTTTTT.